Below, 3 T cell receptor beta chains from the same sample are listed, as sequenced in a study of OX40 agonist ivuxolimab in advanced cancers. The repertoire was sequenced with immunoSEQ multiplex PCR; TCRdb's copy has only in-frame clones and lacks some. The data show tens of thousands of clones, less than 90% seen once. The specimen was CD4+ or CD8+ T cells sorted from blood, collected in a trial of the OX40 agonist ivuxolimab. The receptor set was obtained from an adult with an advanced solid tumor such as melanoma, head and neck, liver or kidney cancer.

The chain is built from TRBV5-4 and TRBJ2-3; 9 nucleotides match TRBD2. V dropped 1 base and J dropped 3; count of bases not matched to a gene: 6. CDR3 length equals 16 residues. Germline V lookup: CDR1 SGHNT, CDR2 YYREEE (reference sequence). The CDR3 DNA sequence: TGTGCCAGCAGCTTGCCCATAGCGGGAGTAACAGATACGCAGTATTTT. Its translation: CASSLPIAGVTDTQYF.

Comments on this clone: Its ends do not fully match the called genes, so a read error is possible. V gene TRBV6-1 combines with J gene TRBJ2-2; D might be TRBD2 (5 bases). Germline V lookup: CDR1 MNHNS, CDR2 SASEGT. The CDR3 sequence is 13 residues long. CDR3 residues: CASSDATHRGAVF. The CDR3 region has the DNA TGTGCCAGCAGCGATGCTACCCACCGGGGAGCTGTTTTT.

The gene calls are TRBV6-1 and TRBJ2-7; either TRBD1 or TRBD2 may supply D (5 bases each). This CDR3 region has 13 residues. Per germline, CDR1 MNHNS and CDR2 SASEGT. The V end was cut by 5 bases, the J end by 1 base, with 9 bases between. The DNA of the CDR3 is TGTGCCAGCAGTCAGGGAGTTTCCTACGAGCAGTACTTC. Residues: CASSQGVSYEQYF.